Below, 28 T cell receptor beta chains from the same sample are listed, as sequenced in a study of diagnostic markers for celiac disease. TCRdb reprocessed the reads, keeping one entry per CDR3 protein, no DNA. The sample data list about 1,500 distinct CDR3 sequences. Sequencing was done on a sample of either unsorted cells or a sorted T cell fraction (not recorded which). These receptors originate from a human donor.

This clonotype is labeled large (0.1 to 1%) based on frequency. V is TRBV20-1 and J is TRBJ2-1; TCRdb indicates TRBD1, and absent DNA this call remains unverified. The CDR3 loop spans 13 amino acids. Germline V gene lookup returns CDR1 DFQATT and CDR2 SNEGSKA (reference sequence). CDR3 sequence reads: CSGAGDTYNEQFF.

The chain has TRBV28 and TRBJ1-1; checking the TCRdb D call of TRBD1 is not possible without DNA. The germline V gene encodes CDR1 MDHEN and CDR2 SYDVKM. The CDR3 totals 13 residues. Here the CDR3 reads CATATGGTPEAFF.

This clonotype is medium-sized (0.01 to 0.1%) by frequency. This chain connects TRBV7-9 to TRBJ2-7; TCRdb indicates TRBD1, and absent DNA this call remains unverified. The germline gives CDR1 SEHNR, CDR2 FQNEAQ (reference sequence). The CDR3 is 16 amino acids. The CDR3 sequence is CASSFLGDRPSYEQYF.

The chain has TRBV2 and TRBJ2-1; checking the TCRdb D call of TRBD2 is not possible without DNA. The CDR3 loop spans 16 amino acids. Germline loops: CDR1 SNHLY, CDR2 FYNNEI. This chain's CDR3 is CASSEIGSGGMNEQFF.

This chain connects TRBV20-1 to TRBJ1-4; TCRdb reports TRBD1, a call that lacks DNA to check it against. The CDR3 loop spans 14 amino acids. Germline CDR1 and CDR2: DFQATT and SNEGSKA (reference sequence). CDR3 sequence: CSAMGQGNNEKLFF.

This sequence joins TRBV12-3 or TRBV12-4 and TRBJ1-5; TCRdb indicates TRBD1, and absent DNA this call remains unverified. This CDR3 contains 15 residues. The CDR3 loop is CASSSGQGGNQPQHF.

This clonotype ranks as medium-sized (0.01 to 0.1%) in terms of frequency. The chain uses TRBV6-1 and TRBJ2-2; TCRdb calls TRBD2, which cannot be checked without DNA. From germline, CDR1 is MNHNS and CDR2 SASEGT. The CDR3 extends over 15 amino acids. This CDR3 reads CASSEQQGVNGELFF.

V usage is TRBV5-1 and J usage is TRBJ2-3; as DNA is missing, the TRBD2 call by TCRdb cannot be tested. This CDR3 is 16 amino acids long. Per germline, CDR1 SGHRS and CDR2 YFSETQ. The CDR3 is CASSLGGLAATDTQYF.

In terms of frequency, this clonotype is medium-sized (0.01 to 0.1%). The chain uses TRBV7-6 and TRBJ2-2; TCRdb designates TRBD2, a call that cannot be tested without DNA. The CDR3 totals 13 residues. In germline, CDR1 is SGHVS, CDR2 FNYEAQ. The CDR3 is CASSQGLLGELFF.

This chain links TRBV29-1 with TRBJ1-2; without DNA, the TCRdb call of TRBD1 cannot be checked. The germline CDR1 and CDR2 sequences are SQVTM and ANQGSEA. There are 13 residues in the CDR3. CDR3 residues: CSVGGTGNYGYTF.

According to its frequency, this clonotype is medium-sized. This chain connects TRBV27 to TRBJ2-7; TCRdb names TRBD1, which stays unverified in the absence of DNA. CDR1 MNHEY and CDR2 SMNVEV come from the germline V gene (reference sequence). The CDR3 is made up of 14 amino acids. CDR3 amino acids: CASSRAKGNYEQYF.

The chain employs TRBV27 and TRBJ2-1; TCRdb indicates TRBD2, and absent DNA this call remains unverified. Germline V CDR1 and CDR2: MNHEY, SMNVEV (reference sequence). This CDR3 is built from 14 residues. This chain's CDR3 is CASSLRGANNEQFF.

The chain recombines TRBV7-2 with TRBJ2-5; TCRdb's assignment of TRBD1 cannot be checked, as there is no DNA. Germline-derived CDR1 and CDR2 are SGHTA and FQGNSA. This CDR3 region has 16 residues. The CDR3 region is CASSPVPGGLKETQYF.

The chain carries TRBV19 and TRBJ2-1; the TRBD2 assignment by TCRdb is unverifiable without DNA. Germline values: CDR1 LNHDA, CDR2 SQIVND (reference sequence). The CDR3 is 15 amino acids. CDR3 protein: CASSTQAGGLNEQFF.

According to its frequency, this clonotype is medium-sized. The J gene is TRBJ2-3, the V gene TRBV9; TCRdb designates TRBD1, a call that cannot be tested without DNA. The CDR3 is 15 residues long. Germline CDR1 is SGDLS and CDR2 is YYNGEE. This chain's CDR3 is CASSRARPGGDTQYF.

This chain connects TRBV5-1 to TRBJ2-2; TCRdb lists TRBD1, though no DNA is available to test this call. The CDR3 contains 16 residues. CDR1 and CDR2 from the germline V gene are SGHRS and YFSETQ. CDR3 amino acids: CASSLDRAVRTGELFF.

Measured by frequency, this clonotype is large. The chain couples TRBV28 to TRBJ1-4. CDR3 length: 14 residues. Germline V gene data show CDR1 as MDHEN and CDR2 as SYDVKM. CDR3 in amino acids: CASSFGSSNEKLFF.

Its frequency marks this clonotype as medium-sized. The chain employs TRBV25-1 and TRBJ2-7; TCRdb indicates TRBD2, and absent DNA this call remains unverified. Germline lookup yields CDR1 MGHDK and CDR2 SYGVNS. CDR3 length equals 14 residues. CDR3 sequence: CASSELGELYEQYF.

The gene calls are TRBV12-3 or TRBV12-4 and TRBJ1-3; TCRdb proposes TRBD1, but this gene call is untestable without DNA. The CDR3 sequence is 14 residues long. The CDR3 here is CASNPTGFGNTIYF.

CDR3 sequence: CASSLWDRDIGELFF. The J gene is TRBJ2-2, the V gene TRBV11-2; the D gene TCRdb calls, TRBD1, cannot be checked with no DNA. The CDR3 contains 15 residues. Germline CDR1 reads SGHAT; CDR2 reads FQNNGV.

This clonotype is identified as large (0.1 to 1%) from frequency. The chain combines TRBV12-3 or TRBV12-4 with TRBJ1-1. The CDR3 runs 12 residues. The CDR3 here is CASSYLNTEAFF.

In terms of frequency, this clonotype is large. The V and J genes are TRBV28 and TRBJ1-2; the D gene TCRdb calls, TRBD1, cannot be checked with no DNA. The CDR3 runs 14 residues. Germline V gene sequence: CDR1 MDHEN, CDR2 SYDVKM. The CDR3 loop is CASSSWGQNYGYTF.

The chain links TRBV11-2 to TRBJ2-7. The CDR3 length is 13 residues. Germline values: CDR1 SGHAT, CDR2 FQNNGV. The CDR3 loop reads CASSFMLSGEQYF. Variable domain in full (rest from reference TRBV11-2 and TRBJ2-7): EAGVAQSPRYKIIEKRQSVAFWCNPISGHATLYWYQQILGQGPKLLIQFQNNGVVDDSQLPKDRFSAERLKGVDSTLKIQPAKLEDSAVYLCASSFMLSGEQYFGPGTRLTVT.

This chain joins TRBV28 and TRBJ1-2; the TCRdb D gene call, TRBD1, has no DNA to confirm it. The CDR3 spans 13 residues. Looked up from germline, CDR1 is MDHEN and CDR2 is SYDVKM. The CDR3 spells CASSSWGIRGYTF.

In terms of frequency, this clonotype is medium-sized. The V call is TRBV20-1, the J call TRBJ2-7; the D call from TCRdb, TRBD2, cannot be confirmed without DNA. Germline CDR1 DFQATT, CDR2 SNEGSKA (reference sequence). The CDR3 has 17 amino acids. CDR3: CSAQTGTSGGTSYEQYF.

J is TRBJ2-7 and V is TRBV7-2. The CDR3 is 13 amino acids. CDR1 and CDR2 from the germline V gene are SGHTA and FQGNSA. The CDR3 sequence: CASSETSKYEQYF.

The chain combines TRBV14 with TRBJ1-2; TCRdb outputs TRBD1, but without DNA this stays unchecked. Germline V lookup: CDR1 SGHDN, CDR2 FVKESK. The CDR3 runs to 14 residues. CDR3 protein: CASSQDRQTYGYTF.

This chain connects TRBV10-3 to TRBJ2-7; the D gene TCRdb calls, TRBD1, cannot be checked with no DNA. CDR1 and CDR2 from the germline V gene are ENHRY and SYGVKD. CDR3 length: 17 amino acids. CDR3 protein: CAISGPPDRISSYEQYF.